This T cell receptor beta chain was captured in a study of CD8 T cells in Susac syndrome. Overall study findings and caveats: Acknowledgment was made by the study that its TCR sequencing and HLA analysis involved a relatively small number of individuals.

The CDR3 length is 17 residues. Per the germline V gene, CDR1 is SGHAT and CDR2 is FQNNGV. Trimming removed 5 bases from V and 4 bases from J, with 22 bases in between. Random hexamers primed reverse transcription of about 0.45 to 1 ug RNA. Amplification of TCR beta CDR3 was carried out by immunoSEQ multiplex PCR, which covered 54 Vbeta and 13 Jbeta segments. TCRdb itself ran the immunoSEQ multiplex PCR reads through MiXCR, one entry per CDR3 protein. Among about 300,000 distinct CDR3 sequences listed, 75% to 90% were seen once. It was treatment-naive patients with stable or active relapsing-remitting disease who made up the multiple sclerosis controls. In contrast to the negatively isolated CD8+ and CD4+ T cells, TEMRA cells were FACS-enriched. This clonotype was counted a single time. Its specificity is not known.

The receptor comes from a human donor with multiple sclerosis. This chain connects TRBV11-2 to TRBJ2-3; D is perhaps TRBD1 or TRBD2 (6 bases each). Material for sequencing was CD8+ T cells from PBMCs. The CDR3 sequence: CASSPSMVAEGADTQYF. The CDR3 DNA sequence: TGTGCCAGCAGCCCTTCGATGGTGGCGGAGGGGGCAGATACGCAGTATTTT. Full variable domain (missing parts from reference TRBV11-2 and TRBJ2-3): EAGVAQSPRYKIIEKRQSVAFWCNPISGHATLYWYQQILGQGPKLLIQFQNNGVVDDSQLPKDRFSAERLKGVDSTLKIQPAKLEDSAVYLCASSPSMVAEGADTQYFGPGTRLTVL.